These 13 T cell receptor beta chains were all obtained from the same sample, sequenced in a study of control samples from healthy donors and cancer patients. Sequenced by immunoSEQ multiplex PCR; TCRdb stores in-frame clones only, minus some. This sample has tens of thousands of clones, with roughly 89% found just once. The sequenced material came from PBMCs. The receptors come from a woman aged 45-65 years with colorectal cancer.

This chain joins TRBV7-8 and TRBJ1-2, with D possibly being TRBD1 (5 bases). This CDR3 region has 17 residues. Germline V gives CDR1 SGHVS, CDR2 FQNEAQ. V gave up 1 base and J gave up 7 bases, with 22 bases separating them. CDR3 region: CASSLVPAGSGAIGYTF. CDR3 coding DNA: TGTGCCAGCAGCTTAGTCCCGGCCGGGAGTGGGGCAATTGGCTACACCTTC.

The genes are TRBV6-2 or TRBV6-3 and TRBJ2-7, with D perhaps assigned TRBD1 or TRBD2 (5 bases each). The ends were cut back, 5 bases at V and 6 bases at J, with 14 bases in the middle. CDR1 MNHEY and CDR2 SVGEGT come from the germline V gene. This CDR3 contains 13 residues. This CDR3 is CASSPQVGREQYV. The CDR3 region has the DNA TGTGCCAGCAGTCCCCAAGTGGGACGCGAGCAGTACGTC.

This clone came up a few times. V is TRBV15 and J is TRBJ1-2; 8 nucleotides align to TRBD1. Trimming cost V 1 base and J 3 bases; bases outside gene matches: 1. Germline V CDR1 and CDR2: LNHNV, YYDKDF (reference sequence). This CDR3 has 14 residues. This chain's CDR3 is CATSRAGQDYGYTF. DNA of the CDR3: TGTGCCACCAGCAGAGCGGGACAGGACTATGGCTACACCTTC.

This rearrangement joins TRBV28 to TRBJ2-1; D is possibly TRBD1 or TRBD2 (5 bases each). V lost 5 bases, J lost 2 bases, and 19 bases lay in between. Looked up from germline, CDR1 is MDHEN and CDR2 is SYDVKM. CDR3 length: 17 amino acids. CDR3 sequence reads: CASSHWWGTDTYNEQFF. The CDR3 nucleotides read TGTGCCAGCAGTCATTGGTGGGGGACGGATACCTACAATGAGCAGTTCTTC.

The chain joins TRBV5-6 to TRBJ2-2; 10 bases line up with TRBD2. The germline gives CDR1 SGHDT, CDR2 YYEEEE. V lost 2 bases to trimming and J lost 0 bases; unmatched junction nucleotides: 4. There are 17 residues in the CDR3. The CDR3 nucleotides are TGTGCCAGCAGCTTCTTAGCGGGGGGTTCGAACACCGGGGAGCTGTTTTTT. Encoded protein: CASSFLAGGSNTGELFF.

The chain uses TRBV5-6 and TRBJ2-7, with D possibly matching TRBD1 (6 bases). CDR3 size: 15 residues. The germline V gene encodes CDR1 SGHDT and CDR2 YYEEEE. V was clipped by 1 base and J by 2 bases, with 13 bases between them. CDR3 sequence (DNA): TGTGCCAGCAGCTTGACCAGGGGAAATCCCTACGAGCAGTACGTC. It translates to CASSLTRGNPYEQYV.

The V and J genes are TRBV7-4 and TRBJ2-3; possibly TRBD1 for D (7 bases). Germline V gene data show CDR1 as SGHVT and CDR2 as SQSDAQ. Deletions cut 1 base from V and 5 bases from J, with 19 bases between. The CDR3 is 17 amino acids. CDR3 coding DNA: TGTGCCAGCAGCTTAGAGGTGGACAGGTCGGAGGGAGATACGCAGTATTTT. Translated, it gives CASSLEVDRSEGDTQYF.

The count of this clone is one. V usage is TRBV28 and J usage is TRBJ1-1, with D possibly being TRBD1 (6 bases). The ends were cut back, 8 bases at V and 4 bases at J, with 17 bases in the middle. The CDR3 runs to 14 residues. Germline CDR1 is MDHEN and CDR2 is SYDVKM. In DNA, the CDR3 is TGTGCCAGCGGCAGGGGAGGTCGGAGCACTGAAGCTTTCTTT. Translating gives CASGRGGRSTEAFF. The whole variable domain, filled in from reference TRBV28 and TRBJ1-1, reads DVKVTQSSRYLVKRTGEKVFLECVQDMDHENMFWYRQDPGLGLRLIYFSYDVKMKEKGDIPEGYSVSREKKERFSLILESASTNQTSMYLCASGRGGRSTEAFFGQGTRLTVV.

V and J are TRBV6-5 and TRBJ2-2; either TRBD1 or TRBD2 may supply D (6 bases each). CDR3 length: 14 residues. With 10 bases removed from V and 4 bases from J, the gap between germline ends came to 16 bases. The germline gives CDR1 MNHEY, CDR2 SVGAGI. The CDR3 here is CATRGLLGTGELFF. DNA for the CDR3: TGTGCCACCCGGGGGCTCCTGGGCACCGGGGAGCTGTTTTTT.

DNA for the CDR3: TGCGCCAGCAGCCAAGAGGGTGCGGCGGATACGCAGTATTTT. Translating gives CASSQEGAADTQYF. V is TRBV4-1 and J is TRBJ2-3, with no clear D. The CDR3 length is 14 residues. Germline V CDR1 and CDR2: MGHRA, YSYEKL. V was trimmed by 0 bases and J by 6 bases, leaving 10 bases between them.

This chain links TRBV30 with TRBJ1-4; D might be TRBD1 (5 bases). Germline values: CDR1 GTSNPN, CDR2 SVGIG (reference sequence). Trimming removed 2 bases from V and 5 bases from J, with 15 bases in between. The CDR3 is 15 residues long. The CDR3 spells CAWSTPGRENEKLFF. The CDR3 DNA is TGTGCCTGGAGTACCCCGGGACGGGAAAATGAAAAACTGTTTTTT.

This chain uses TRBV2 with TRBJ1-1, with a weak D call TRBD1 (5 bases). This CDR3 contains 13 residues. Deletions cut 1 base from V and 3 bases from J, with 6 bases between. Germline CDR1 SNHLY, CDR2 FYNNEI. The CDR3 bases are TGTGCCAGCAGTGAAGGGGGGTACACTGAAGCTTTCTTT. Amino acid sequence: CASSEGGYTEAFF.

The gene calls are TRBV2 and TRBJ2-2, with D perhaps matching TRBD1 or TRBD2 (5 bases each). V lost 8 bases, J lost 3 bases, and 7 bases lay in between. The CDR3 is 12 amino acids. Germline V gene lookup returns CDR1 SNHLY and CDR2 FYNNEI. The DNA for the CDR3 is TGTGCCAGCGGGGGAGACACCGGGGAGCTGTTTTTT. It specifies CASGGDTGELFF.